Detailed here is one T cell receptor beta chain. These data belong to a study of cytotoxic CD8 clonotypes in ibrutinib-treated CLL. Germline V lookup: CDR1 SGHVS, CDR2 FQNEAQ. Trimming took off 1 base at V and 5 bases at J, with 8 bases between the two ends. There are 13 residues in the CDR3. Libraries were prepared by immunoSEQ multiplex PCR; TCRdb keeps only in-frame clonotypes and omits some of them. This sample has roughly 220,000 clones; more than 65% occur once, and the top ten carry approximately 6%. The starting material was PBMCs, obtained after 12 months of ibrutinib treatment. The chain carries TRBV7-8 and TRBJ2-5, with D uncertain. The TCR was taken from a human donor with chronic lymphocytic leukemia. CDR3 residues: CASSLGVQETQYF. CDR3 sequence (DNA): TGTGCCAGCAGCTTAGGGGTTCAGGAGACCCAGTACTTC. Full variable domain (missing parts from reference TRBV7-8 and TRBJ2-5): GAGVSQSPRYKVAKRGQDVALRCDPISGHVSLFWYQQALGQGPEFLTYFQNEAQLDKSGLPSDRFFAERPEGSVSTLKIQRTQQEDSAVYLCASSLGVQETQYFGPGTRLLVL.